The 17 T cell receptor beta chains given below trace back to one sample, sequenced in a study of PD-1 blockade in classical Hodgkin lymphoma. This table comes from immunoSEQ multiplex PCR, and its TCRdb copy is limited to in-frame clones, with some not included. The sample lists 4,500 or so clones; over 60% were seen once. The time point was: cycle 4 day 1 (C4D1), after more than 5 weeks of nivolumab. Every patient experienced relapse after autologous stem cell transplantation, and brentuximab vedotin exposure varied. The starting material was peripheral blood mononuclear cells (PBMCs), obtained before the fourth cycle of nivolumab. The receptor set was obtained from a human donor with classical Hodgkin lymphoma.

This clone was detected only a few times. The chain carries TRBV5-4 and TRBJ2-2, with 9 bases identical to TRBD2. The V and J ends lost 2 bases and 5 bases, in that order; junction bases with no gene match: 4. Germline values: CDR1 SGHNT, CDR2 YYREEE (reference sequence). The length of the CDR3 is 15 residues. CDR3 in amino acids: CASSFSGSRTGELFF. DNA of the CDR3: TGTGCCAGCAGCTTTAGCGGGAGTAGGACCGGGGAGCTGTTTTTT. The complete variable domain, with remaining parts taken from reference TRBV5-4 and TRBJ2-2, reads ETGVTQSPTHLIKTRGQQVTLRCSSQSGHNTVSWYQQALGQGPQFIFQYYREEENGRGNFPPRFSGLQFPNYSSELNVNALELDDSALYLCASSFSGSRTGELFFGEGSRLTVL.

The genes are TRBV30 and TRBJ2-7; D is perhaps TRBD2 (5 bases). Germline V gene data show CDR1 as GTSNPN and CDR2 as SVGIG (reference sequence). The CDR3 is made up of 11 amino acids. Trimming removed 7 bases at V and 4 bases at J, with 11 bases between. DNA of the CDR3: TGTGCCTCAAAGGGAGTTTACGAGCAGTACTTC. Amino acid sequence: CASKGVYEQYF.

The V and J genes are TRBV20-1 and TRBJ2-3, with no clear D. Per the germline V gene, CDR1 is DFQATT and CDR2 is SNEGSKA (reference sequence). Between the trimmed V and J ends, which lost 6 bases and 5 bases, there was a span of 9 bases. This CDR3 spans 11 amino acids. CDR3 region: CSAGPIDTQYF. CDR3 sequence (DNA): TGCAGTGCGGGTCCCATAGATACGCAGTATTTT.

The chain links TRBV9 to TRBJ2-3; TRBD1 aligns across 9 bases. The V gene end was trimmed by 4 bases and the J gene end by 0 bases; junction bases not matched to a gene: 3. The germline CDR1 and CDR2 sequences are SGDLS and YYNGEE. The CDR3 loop spans 15 amino acids. The DNA for the CDR3 is TGTGCCAGCAGCCACGGGACAGGGAGCACAGATACGCAGTATTTT. Its translation: CASSHGTGSTDTQYF.

The rearrangement joins TRBV10-3 to TRBJ2-7; 7 nucleotides agree with TRBD2. The CDR3 length is 14 residues. Trimming removed 5 bases from V and 2 bases from J; junction bases left unmatched: 6. Per germline, CDR1 ENHRY and CDR2 SYGVKD. The CDR3 DNA follows: TGTGCCATCAGTAGGGGCGGGGGTACCTACGAGCAGTACTTC. This encodes CAISRGGGTYEQYF.

In its sample, this clone was seen once. Written as DNA, the CDR3 is TGTGCCAGCAGTGAATTGGGTGGAGGGGCTGGGGCCAACGTCCTGACTTTC. It yields the protein CASSELGGGAGANVLTF. V is TRBV25-1 and J is TRBJ2-6, with a weak D call TRBD2 (6 bases). Deletions cut 1 base from V and 2 bases from J, with 12 bases between. The CDR3 sequence is 17 residues long. Per the germline V gene, CDR1 is MGHDK and CDR2 is SYGVNS.

The J gene is TRBJ2-3, the V gene TRBV7-8; D possibly uses TRBD1 or TRBD2 (5 bases each). Germline CDR1 and CDR2: SGHVS and FQNEAQ. The V end lost 1 base, the J end lost 4 bases, and 12 bases lay between the germline ends. The CDR3 runs 15 residues. The CDR3: CASSLVGGVADTQYF. DNA for the CDR3: TGTGCCAGCAGCTTAGTTGGGGGAGTGGCAGATACGCAGTATTTT.

In this sample, this clone turned up a few times. One junction end does not reproduce the germline sequence, and a read error may be involved. V and J are TRBV10-3 and TRBJ1-3; D unresolved. The CDR3 sequence is 13 residues long. Germline V gene lookup returns CDR1 ENHRY and CDR2 SYGVKD. The CDR3 coding sequence is TGTGCCATCAGTGAGTCCACAAGGGTCGGTCCCGATTTT. It codes for CAISESTRVGPDF.

The chain joins TRBV15 to TRBJ2-5; 16 positions match TRBD2. The CDR3 spans 19 residues. The ends lost 0 bases at V and 4 bases at J; junction bases unmatched: 8. The V gene's germline CDR1 is LNHNV and CDR2 YYDKDF (reference sequence). In DNA, the CDR3 is TGTGCCACCAGCAGAGATTGGGGACTAGCGGGAGGGCCGGGAGAGACCCAGTACTTC. Encoded protein: CATSRDWGLAGGPGETQYF.

The chain joins TRBV12-5 to TRBJ1-2; D is possibly TRBD1 (6 bases). The CDR3 has 16 residues. V was pared by 0 bases and J by 4 bases, with 15 bases between. Germline-derived CDR1 and CDR2 are LGHNT and FRNRAP. The DNA for the CDR3 is TGTGCTAGTGGTTTGGTAGTGGGGGGCGCTGGCTATGGCTACACCTTC. Translating it yields CASGLVVGGAGYGYTF.

The V gene is TRBV5-1, the J gene TRBJ1-5; D uncertain. Trimming cost V 0 bases and J 6 bases, with 13 bases left between them. This CDR3 has 15 residues. Germline V lookup: CDR1 SGHRS, CDR2 YFSETQ. CDR3 region: CASSLGDVAGQPQHF. Written as DNA, the CDR3 is TGCGCCAGCAGCTTGGGGGATGTAGCGGGTCAGCCCCAGCATTTT.

This chain connects TRBV19 to TRBJ1-3, with no clear D. The CDR3 is 13 residues long. From germline, CDR1 is LNHDA and CDR2 SQIVND (reference sequence). V lost 10 bases and J lost 0, with 10 bases in between. For the CDR3, the DNA is TGTGCCACCTCGGGTTTCTCTGGAAACACCATATATTTT. As protein: CATSGFSGNTIYF.

The V call is TRBV28, the J call TRBJ1-4; 7 bases are a match to TRBD1. Germline V CDR1 and CDR2: MDHEN, SYDVKM. The CDR3 runs 16 residues. The V and J ends lost 4 bases and 5 bases, in that order; junction bases with no gene match: 10. CDR3 loop: CASSSPTGYGNEKLFF. Written as DNA, the CDR3 is TGTGCCAGCAGTTCTCCGACAGGGTATGGGAATGAAAAACTGTTTTTT. The full variable domain, completed using reference TRBV28 and TRBJ1-4, is DVKVTQSSRYLVKRTGEKVFLECVQDMDHENMFWYRQDPGLGLRLIYFSYDVKMKEKGDIPEGYSVSREKKERFSLILESASTNQTSMYLCASSSPTGYGNEKLFFGSGTQLSVL.

This chain joins TRBV20-1 and TRBJ2-4; D call uncertain. This CDR3 has 11 amino acids. V shed 5 bases and J shed 0 bases, with 2 bases lying between them. Germline V gene lookup returns CDR1 DFQATT and CDR2 SNEGSKA (reference sequence). The chain's CDR3 is CSAVAKNIQYF. CDR3 bases: TGCAGTGCTGTAGCCAAAAACATTCAGTACTTC.

V is TRBV6-5 and J is TRBJ1-5; unclear D gene. CDR1 MNHEY and CDR2 SVGAGI come from the germline V gene. Trimming removed 0 bases at V and 3 bases at J, with 9 bases between. The CDR3 sequence is 15 residues long. CDR3 protein: CASSYSFRTNQPQHF. CDR3 DNA: TGTGCCAGCAGTTACTCCTTCAGGACCAATCAGCCCCAGCATTTT.

This clone is classed as hyperexpanded. The chain has TRBV7-9 and TRBJ2-1, with 11 bases aligning to TRBD2. The germline V gene encodes CDR1 SEHNR and CDR2 FQNEAQ (reference sequence). V was pared by 5 bases and J by 6 bases, with 9 bases of the junction left unmatched. CDR3 length equals 16 residues. The CDR3 DNA follows: TGTGCCAGCAGCCATGCAGAACTAGCGGGAGTCAATGAGCAGTTCTTC. Amino acids: CASSHAELAGVNEQFF.

Relative to its sample, this clone is large. This chain connects TRBV5-5 to TRBJ1-6; D unclear. The V gene's germline CDR1 is SGHKS and CDR2 YYEKEE (reference sequence). CDR3 length equals 14 residues. The V and J ends lost 5 bases and 10 bases respectively, with 16 bases between them. The CDR3 nucleotides read TGTGCCAGCAGTCGGACTGCCCTAATATCACCCCTCCACTTT. Encoded protein: CASSRTALISPLHF.